The sample holds one count of the clone carrying this T cell receptor (beta chain). Individuals drawn from approximately 26 US areas were about 18 to 89 years old. This entry belongs to a study of blood T cell repertoires in COVID-19. Study overall: Sample material is recorded as cDNA or gDNA derived from T cells, B-cell-depleted T cells, or PBMCs.

The CDR3 has 15 residues. Germline lookup yields CDR1 KGHDR and CDR2 SFDVKD. V shed 7 bases, J shed 2 bases, and the junction held 5 bases outside the gene matches. Clones were sequenced by immunoSEQ multiplex PCR, and TCRdb holds only the in-frame ones, with some missing. The sample contains approximately 300,000 clones, roughly 85% of which appear only once. This rearrangement joins TRBV24-1 to TRBJ2-1, with 9 bases that match TRBD1. The sequencing input was PBMCs or T cells enriched from blood (not recorded which). The clonotype originates from a woman younger than 45 who had been exposed to COVID-19. CDR3 amino acids: CATRDRQGAYNEQFF. For the CDR3, the DNA is TGTGCCACCAGGGATAGACAGGGGGCCTACAATGAGCAGTTCTTC.